Listed below are T cell receptor beta chains from one sample, sequenced in a study of blood T cells in healthy people across ages. MiXCR was run by TCRdb on the 5' RACE reads, yielding one entry per CDR3 protein. The sample has 1.5 million to 2 million distinct CDR3 sequences, 28% seen once; the top ten hold roughly 8%. The material sequenced was blood. These TCRs come from a woman aged 25 to 39 in good health. CDR3s include the opening cysteine and the closing phenylalanine or tryptophan. The D gene is left open where the match is weak. Size values are once, few and many counts, or a class for expanded clones, and some rows have none.

v_gene	abundance	d_gene	j_gene	CDR3nt	CDR3aa
TRBV5-1	.	TRBD1	TRBJ1-1	TGCGCCAGCAGCCGCGAACAGGGGAGGAACACTGAAGCTTTCTTT	CASSREQGRNTEAFF
TRBV11-2	once	TRBD2	TRBJ2-3	TGTGCCAGCAGCGTCAACCTAGCGGGGGACGCCACAGATACGCAGTATTTT	CASSVNLAGDATDTQYF
TRBV4-1	few	TRBD1	TRBJ2-7	TGCGCCAGCAGCCAAGTTGGAAAGGGGACAGGGGTCTACGAGCAGTACTTC	CASSQVGKGTGVYEQYF
TRBV11-2	.	TRBD1	TRBJ2-1	TGTGCCAGCAGCTTCACAGGGGTCGGGGAGCAGTTCTTC	CASSFTGVGEQFF
TRBV2	.	.	TRBJ2-7	TGTGCCAGCAGGGAAGGGACGGTCGAGCAGTACTTC	CASREGTVEQYF
TRBV7-9	few	.	TRBJ2-1	TGTGCCAGCAGCTTTGAAGGGGGAGAGACCCAGTTCTTC	CASSFEGGETQFF
TRBV12-3/TRBV12-4	many	TRBD1	TRBJ2-5	TGTGCCAGCAGAAAACAGGGGTCATCGGAGACCCAGTACTTC	CASRKQGSSETQYF
TRBV28	.	TRBD2	TRBJ2-2	TGTGCCAGCAACCTAGCGGGGATTAACACCGGGGAGCTGTTTTTT	CASNLAGINTGELFF
TRBV20-1	few	.	TRBJ2-7	TGCAGTGCTAGAACCACGGTGAGCTCCTACAATGAGCAGTACTTC	CSARTTVSSYNEQYF
TRBV12-3/TRBV12-4	few	TRBD2	TRBJ2-1	TGTGCCAGCAGTATAGCTATGAGCGGGGTTGGGCATGAGCAGTTCTTC	CASSIAMSGVGHEQFF
TRBV11-2	few	.	TRBJ2-3	TGTGCCAGCAGCCCAGTGGGGTCTAGCACAGATACGCAGTATTTT	CASSPVGSSTDTQYF
TRBV2	few	TRBD2	TRBJ2-7	TGTGCCTCCCAGGGAGCGGGGGGCTCCTACGAGCAGTACTTC	CASQGAGGSYEQYF
TRBV20-1	few	TRBD1	TRBJ1-5	TGCAGTGCGCCGACCAGGGGGCCCAATCAGCCCCAGCATTTT	CSAPTRGPNQPQHF
TRBV7-2	.	.	TRBJ2-7	TGTGCCAGCAGCTTAGGGGATGGCCCCTACGAGCGGTACTTC	CASSLGDGPYERYF
TRBV4-3	.	.	TRBJ2-3	TGCGCCAGCAGCCAAGATTTAATGTTGGATACGCAGTATTTT	CASSQDLMLDTQYF
TRBV25-1	.	.	TRBJ1-1	TGTGCCACCCTCCGGGGATCTGAAGCTTTCTTT	CATLRGSEAFF
TRBV30	many	.	TRBJ1-2	TGTGCCTGGAGAGAAGACAGGTACAATGGCTACACCTTC	CAWREDRYNGYTF
TRBV18	few	TRBD2	TRBJ2-2	TGTGCCAGCTCACCGCGACTAGCGCAGAACACCGGGGAGCTGTTTTTT	CASSPRLAQNTGELFF
TRBV7-9	.	TRBD1	TRBJ2-7	TGTGTCAGCAGCTCGGGGACAGGGACCTACGAGCAGTACTTC	CVSSSGTGTYEQYF
TRBV7-9	many	TRBD2	TRBJ2-5	TGTGCCAGCAGAAGAAGCGGGATAAATCAAGAGACCCAGTACTTC	CASRRSGINQETQYF
TRBV5-1	many	TRBD2	TRBJ2-3	TGCGCCAGCAGCTTTAGCGGGACCACAGATACGCAGTATTTT	CASSFSGTTDTQYF
TRBV5-1	.	TRBD1	TRBJ1-4	TGCGCCAGCAGCTTCGTCGGACAGGGCAATAATGAAAAACTGTTTTTT	CASSFVGQGNNEKLFF
TRBV6-6	.	.	TRBJ1-2	TGTGCCAGCAGCCCACCGTCGAGACCCAATTCGAACTATGGCTACACCTTC	CASSPPSRPNSNYGYTF
TRBV18	many	.	TRBJ2-3	TGCGCCAGCAGCCCGGGACTCTCAGATACGCAGTATTTT	CASSPGLSDTQYF
TRBV15	.	TRBD2	TRBJ2-7	TGTGCCACCAGCAGAGATAGGGGACTAGAAATCTACGAGCAGTACTTC	CATSRDRGLEIYEQYF
TRBV7-6	few	.	TRBJ2-3	TGTGCCAGCAGCTTAGGAAAAGGAGATACGCAGTATTTT	CASSLGKGDTQYF
TRBV5-1	.	.	TRBJ1-1	TGCGCCAGCAGCTTGGAAGGGGAAGATGAAGCTTTCTTT	CASSLEGEDEAFF
TRBV9	.	TRBD1	TRBJ2-3	TGTGCCAGCAGCGGAGGCCCCGGGACAGGGGGAGGTAATACGCAGTATTTT	CASSGGPGTGGGNTQYF